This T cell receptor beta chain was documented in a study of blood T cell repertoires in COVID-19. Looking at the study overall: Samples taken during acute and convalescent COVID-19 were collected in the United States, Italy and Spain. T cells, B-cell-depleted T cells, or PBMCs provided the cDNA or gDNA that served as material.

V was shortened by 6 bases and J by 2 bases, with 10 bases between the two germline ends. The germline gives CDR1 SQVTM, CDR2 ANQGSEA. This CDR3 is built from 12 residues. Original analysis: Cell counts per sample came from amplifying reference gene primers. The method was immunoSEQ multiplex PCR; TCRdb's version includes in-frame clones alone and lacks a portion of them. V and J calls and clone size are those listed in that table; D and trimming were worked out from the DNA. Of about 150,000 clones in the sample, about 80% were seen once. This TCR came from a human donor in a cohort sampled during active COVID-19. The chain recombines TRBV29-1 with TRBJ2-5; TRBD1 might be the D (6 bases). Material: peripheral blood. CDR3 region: CSVEGVQETQYF. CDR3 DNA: TGCAGCGTCGAGGGGGTGCAAGAGACCCAGTACTTC.